This T cell receptor beta chain was captured in a study of blood T cell repertoires in COVID-19. On the study more broadly: PBMCs, B-cell-depleted T cells, or T cells provided the cDNA or gDNA that made up the material.

The CDR3 length is 14 residues. The germline CDR1 and CDR2 sequences are MDHEN and SYDVKM. The J segment lost 6 bases and the V segment lost 2 bases, leaving 4 bases of the junction unmatched. The method was immunoSEQ multiplex PCR; TCRdb's version includes in-frame clones alone and lacks a portion of them. Among 95,000 to 150,000 clones listed, 88% were seen once. The specimen sequenced was peripheral blood. The chain has TRBV28 and TRBJ2-1, with TRBD2 matching 7 bases. This clonotype was sampled from a human donor in a cohort sampled during active COVID-19. CDR3 sequence: CASSLAIAGNEQFF. In DNA, the CDR3 is TGTGCCAGCAGTTTAGCGATAGCGGGCAATGAGCAGTTCTTC.